This T cell receptor beta chain appears in the sequencing data of a study of spatial heterogeneity in lung cancer. Overall study context: The donors, 70 to 80 patients with untreated early-stage non-small cell lung cancer, provided the samples. Available PBMC from follow-up, collected a median of roughly two years after resection, underwent sequencing. Compared with alpha-chain sequences, beta-chain sequences were consistently detected in greater numbers.

TCRdb re-derived calls from the 5' RACE reads in MiXCR, one entry per CDR3 protein. The sample consists of 45,000 to 65,000 distinct CDR3 sequences, around 7% of them appearing once. This clonotype was detected once. Time point specified: blood at routine non-recurrence follow-up after resection. Unsorted tumor, nontumor lung tissue or cryopreserved PBMC supplied the whole RNA. This CDR3 comprises 16 residues. V was clipped by 4 bases and J by 0 bases; unmatched bases: 9. Germline-derived CDR1 and CDR2 are SGHDT and YYEEEE. The chain has TRBV5-6 and TRBJ2-5; 7 nucleotides match TRBD2. The receptor's source is a female donor with early-stage non-small cell lung cancer. The material sequenced was PBMCs, taken at follow-up. CDR3 nucleotides: TGTGCCAGCAGCGGACCGGGACTACCGTACCAAGAGACCCAGTACTTC. Translated: CASSGPGLPYQETQYF.